The 25 T cell receptor beta chains in this list originate from one sample, sequenced in a study of blood T cell repertoires in COVID-19. Here immunoSEQ multiplex PCR was the method, and the copy in TCRdb shows in-frame clones only, minus some. The sample shows 250,000 or so clones, around 90% of them seen only once. The source material was peripheral blood. Receptor source: a man at least 80 years old with acute or convalescent COVID-19.

The chain carries TRBV21-1 and TRBJ1-5; the table's D call, TRBD1, has no DNA check behind it. TRBV21-1 represents a pseudogene. This CDR3 is 21 amino acids long. The CDR3 DNA reads as TGTGCCAGCAGCTGGAGCTGTAACATTGTGGGGACAGGGTTACAGCCTCAGCCCCAGCATTTT. Residues: CASSWSCNIVGTGLQPQPQHF.

The chain joins TRBV27 to TRBJ2-1; 14 bases match TRBD2. Germline CDR1 MNHEY, CDR2 SMNVEV (reference sequence). V lost 3 bases to trimming and J lost 9 bases; unmatched junction nucleotides: 7. The CDR3 spans 16 residues. CDR3 sequence (DNA): TGTGCCAGCAGTTTTAGCGGGACTAGCGGGGGATTTGAGCAGTTCTTC. It is translated as CASSFSGTSGGFEQFF.

The DNA for the CDR3 is TGTGCCAGCAGCTCCTCAAGCAGGGGAAAGAATGAAAAACTGTTTTTT. Translation: CASSSSSRGKNEKLFF. The chain links TRBV5-8 to TRBJ1-4; a possible D gene is TRBD1 (6 bases). V was shortened by 3 bases and J by 5 bases, with 17 bases between the two germline ends. The CDR3 is 16 amino acids. In germline, CDR1 is SGHTS, CDR2 YDEGEE.

The chain links TRBV7-8 to TRBJ2-1; 12 bases line up with TRBD2. This CDR3 is 15 amino acids long. J was trimmed by 6 bases and V by 7 bases; bases with no gene match: 7. Germline V gene data show CDR1 as SGHVS and CDR2 as FQNEAQ. CDR3 sequence reads: CASILTGLAGNEQFF. The CDR3 region has the DNA TGTGCCAGCATTCTTACGGGACTAGCGGGCAATGAGCAGTTCTTC.

This sequence joins TRBV6-5 and TRBJ2-7; TRBD1 agrees at 8 bases. The germline gives CDR1 MNHEY, CDR2 SVGAGI. V shed 1 base and J 6 bases; nucleotides not matched to a gene: 5. The CDR3 has 14 residues. The CDR3 coding sequence is TGTGCCAGCAGTTACTACGGACAGGGAGGCGAGCAGTACTTC. This encodes CASSYYGQGGEQYF.

This chain links TRBV7-9 with TRBJ2-7; TRBD1 is a possible D gene (6 bases). The V and J ends lost 5 bases and 6 bases respectively, with 14 bases between them. There are 13 residues in the CDR3. CDR1 and CDR2 (germline): SEHNR, FQNEAQ (reference sequence). The CDR3 region has the DNA TGTGCCAGCAGCACCGGAGACAGGCCCGAGCAGTACTTC. It translates to CASSTGDRPEQYF.

This clone has a handful of counts. The gene calls are TRBV13 and TRBJ1-3, with 7 bases matching TRBD1. Germline trimming cut 5 bases from V and 2 bases from J; bases unmatched to any gene: 3. Germline CDR1 reads PRHDT; CDR2 reads FYEKMQ (reference sequence). This CDR3 is 14 amino acids long. The CDR3: CASSPTGTGNTIYF. The DNA for the CDR3 is TGTGCCAGCAGCCCGACAGGGACTGGAAACACCATATATTTT.

V and J are TRBV19 and TRBJ1-1; D possibly corresponds to TRBD1 (5 bases). This CDR3 comprises 14 residues. The V and J ends lost 1 base and 6 bases respectively, with 12 bases between them. CDR1 and CDR2 (germline): LNHDA, SQIVND (reference sequence). In DNA, the CDR3 is TGTGCCAGTAGTATAGCACAGGTCGGTGCTGAAGCTTTCTTT. Translated, it gives CASSIAQVGAEAFF.

The chain has TRBV5-1 and TRBJ1-6; no clear D. The V end was cut by 0 bases, the J end by 5 bases, with 6 bases between. Germline CDR1 is SGHRS and CDR2 is YFSETQ. The CDR3 is 14 amino acids. As DNA, the CDR3 is TGCGCCAGCAGCTTGGCAGATAATAATTCACCCCTCCACTTT. Translated, it gives CASSLADNNSPLHF.

DNA of the CDR3: TGTGCCAGCAGCCTCCAGGGTGGGACTGAAGCTTTCTTT. Amino acid sequence: CASSLQGGTEAFF. The genes are TRBV7-8 and TRBJ1-1; D may be TRBD1 (5 bases). This CDR3 has 13 amino acids. Trimming removed 5 bases from V and 5 bases from J, with 12 bases in between. Per germline, CDR1 SGHVS and CDR2 FQNEAQ.

The CDR3 region is CASSAGQGAYNEQFF. Written as DNA, the CDR3 is TGTGCCAGCAGCGCCGGACAGGGGGCCTACAATGAGCAGTTCTTC. This chain connects TRBV7-2 to TRBJ2-1, with 10 bases identical to TRBD1. The CDR3 has 15 amino acids. Trimming removed 5 bases from V and 2 bases from J; junction bases left unmatched: 3. The germline CDR1 and CDR2 sequences are SGHTA and FQGNSA.

A word on this clone: Other DNA variants within this sample encode the same CDR3. The chain couples TRBV4-3 to TRBJ2-7, with D possibly TRBD2 on 5 matching bases. This CDR3 contains 14 residues. Germline values: CDR1 LGHNA, CDR2 YSLEER. The V end lost 5 bases, the J end lost 2 bases, and 13 bases lay between the germline ends. The CDR3 DNA sequence: TGCGCCAGCAGCTTTTCGGGATCGGCCTACGAGCAGTACTTC. Amino acid sequence: CASSFSGSAYEQYF.

The chain recombines TRBV9 with TRBJ1-2; 7 nucleotides align to TRBD1. CDR3 size: 16 residues. V was clipped by 4 bases and J by 1 base; unmatched bases: 10. The germline V gene encodes CDR1 SGDLS and CDR2 YYNGEE. The DNA for the CDR3 is TGTGCCAGCAGCCCAAGAGGGGACAGCCTTAACTATGGCTACACCTTC. It codes for CASSPRGDSLNYGYTF.

The chain couples TRBV9 to TRBJ1-5, with D possibly matching TRBD1 (6 bases). V gave up 4 bases and J gave up 5 bases, with 13 bases separating them. This CDR3 is built from 14 residues. The V gene's germline CDR1 is SGDLS and CDR2 YYNGEE. The CDR3 here is CASSPGVSDQPQHF. The CDR3 DNA follows: TGTGCCAGCAGCCCAGGGGTAAGTGATCAGCCCCAGCATTTT.

V usage is TRBV28 and J usage is TRBJ2-7; 7 bases map to TRBD1. This CDR3 spans 13 amino acids. Germline V CDR1 and CDR2: MDHEN, SYDVKM. The trim removed 6 bases at V and 3 bases at J, leaving 5 bases unmatched. CDR3 sequence (DNA): TGTGCCAGCAGAACAGGGGTTGACTACGAGCAGTACTTC. Its translation is CASRTGVDYEQYF.

The CDR3 reads CASSSQGGYTF. The DNA of the CDR3 is TGTGCCAGCAGCTCGCAGGGTGGCTACACCTTC. The chain couples TRBV6-5 to TRBJ1-2, with a weak D call TRBD1 (5 bases). CDR1 is MNHEY, CDR2 SVGAGI, per germline. V lost 6 bases and J lost 7, with 9 bases in between. CDR3 size: 11 residues.

The genes are TRBV6-5 and TRBJ1-4; tentative D call: TRBD1 (6 bases). V lost 10 bases to trimming and J lost 7 bases, with 22 bases between them. The germline CDR1 and CDR2 sequences are MNHEY and SVGAGI. The CDR3 runs to 15 residues. CDR3 region: CAISRDWGHREKLFF. The CDR3 nucleotides read TGTGCCATCTCCCGAGACTGGGGGCACCGTGAAAAACTGTTTTTT.

The J gene is TRBJ1-2, the V gene TRBV25-1; 9 bases match TRBD1. V trimming: 2 bases; J trimming: 8 bases; junction bases outside the gene matches: 6. Looked up from germline, CDR1 is MGHDK and CDR2 is SYGVNS. There are 14 residues in the CDR3. The CDR3 is CASSETGGASGYTF. CDR3 coding DNA: TGTGCCAGCAGTGAAACAGGGGGCGCGTCGGGCTACACCTTC.

The rearrangement links TRBV4-2 to TRBJ2-3; TRBD1 might be the D (6 bases). Per the germline V gene, CDR1 is LGHNA and CDR2 is YNFKEQ. The CDR3 covers 15 residues. V lost 1 base and J lost 6, with 14 bases in between. The CDR3 DNA sequence: TGTGCCAGCAGCCAAGTCTCACAGGGAGTCGATACGCAGTATTTT. It yields the protein CASSQVSQGVDTQYF.

V usage is TRBV7-6 and J usage is TRBJ2-1; the match to TRBD2 covers 10 bases. The CDR3 consists of 17 residues. CDR1 and CDR2 from the germline V gene are SGHVS and FNYEAQ. V lost 5 bases to trimming and J lost 5 bases; unmatched junction nucleotides: 12. The CDR3 nucleotides are TGTGCCAGCAGCCTACGGACTAGCGGTCCCCTCCACAATGAGCAGTTCTTC. This gives the protein CASSLRTSGPLHNEQFF.

The rearrangement joins TRBV7-3 to TRBJ2-2; 7 positions agree with TRBD2. Unmatched junction bases numbered 6, after V lost 1 base and J lost 1 base. Germline lookup yields CDR1 SGHTA and CDR2 FQGTGA. The CDR3 has 17 amino acids. This chain's CDR3 is CASSLSFGGGNTGELFF. The CDR3 region has the DNA TGTGCCAGCAGCTTAAGCTTCGGCGGGGGGAACACCGGGGAGCTGTTTTTT.

The chain combines TRBV11-1 with TRBJ1-1, with 8 bases that match TRBD1. The CDR3 runs 16 residues. V was clipped by 5 bases and J by 1 base; unmatched bases: 9. Germline lookup yields CDR1 SGHAT and CDR2 FQDESV (reference sequence). The CDR3 DNA reads as TGTGCCAGCAGCACGGACAGGGTGGGACCGAACACTGAAGCTTTCTTT. Its translation: CASSTDRVGPNTEAFF.

J is TRBJ2-2 and V is TRBV2; 10 bases agree with TRBD2. Per germline, CDR1 SNHLY and CDR2 FYNNEI. The trim removed 6 bases at V and 1 base at J, leaving 5 bases unmatched. The CDR3 length is 16 residues. The CDR3 loop is CASRGSGGLNTGELFF. The CDR3 bases are TGTGCCAGCAGGGGTAGCGGGGGGTTGAACACCGGGGAGCTGTTTTTT.

The V and J genes are TRBV12-3 or TRBV12-4 and TRBJ2-7, with D possibly TRBD2 on 5 matching bases. This CDR3 has 13 amino acids. The V gene lost 3 bases and the J gene lost 6 bases, with 12 bases spanning the gap. The CDR3 is CASSFKRLAEQYF. Here the CDR3 DNA reads TGTGCCAGCAGTTTTAAGCGGCTCGCCGAGCAGTACTTC.

V is TRBV7-9 and J is TRBJ1-4; the D gene is possibly TRBD1 (5 bases). The length of the CDR3 is 14 residues. The V gene lost 2 bases and the J gene lost 10 bases, with 14 bases spanning the gap. Looked up from germline, CDR1 is SEHNR and CDR2 is FQNEAQ (reference sequence). Here the CDR3 DNA reads TGTGCCAGCAGCTTACTGGGGTCGGGGGGAAAACTGTTTTTT. It encodes CASSLLGSGGKLFF.